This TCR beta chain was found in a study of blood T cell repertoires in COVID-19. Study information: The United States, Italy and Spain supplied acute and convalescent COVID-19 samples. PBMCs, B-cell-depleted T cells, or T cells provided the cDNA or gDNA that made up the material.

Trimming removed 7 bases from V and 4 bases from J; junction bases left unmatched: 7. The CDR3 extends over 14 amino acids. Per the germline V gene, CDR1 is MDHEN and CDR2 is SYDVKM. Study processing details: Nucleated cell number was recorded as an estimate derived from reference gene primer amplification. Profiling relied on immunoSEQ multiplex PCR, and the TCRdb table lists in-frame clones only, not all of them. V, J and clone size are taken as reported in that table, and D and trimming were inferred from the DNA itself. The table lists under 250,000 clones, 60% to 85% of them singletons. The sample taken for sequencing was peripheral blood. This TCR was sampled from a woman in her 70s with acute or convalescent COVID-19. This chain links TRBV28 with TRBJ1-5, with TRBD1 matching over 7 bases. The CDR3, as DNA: TGTGCCAGCAACGAGGGACAGAAAAATCAGCCCCAGCATTTT. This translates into CASNEGQKNQPQHF. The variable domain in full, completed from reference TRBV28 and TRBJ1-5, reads DVKVTQSSRYLVKRTGEKVFLECVQDMDHENMFWYRQDPGLGLRLIYFSYDVKMKEKGDIPEGYSVSREKKERFSLILESASTNQTSMYLCASNEGQKNQPQHFGDGTRLSIL.